The T cell receptor beta chain under discussion was sequenced for a study of blood T cell repertoires in COVID-19. The overall study: The analysed material was cDNA or gDNA that came from T cells, B-cell-depleted T cells, or PBMCs.

Clones were read by immunoSEQ multiplex PCR, and TCRdb kept only the in-frame ones, dropping some. The sample contains 200,000 to 250,000 clones, around four fifths of which appear only once. J gave up 4 bases and V 1 base, and 2 bases lay outside the gene matches. CDR3 length equals 14 residues. The germline CDR1 and CDR2 sequences are MDHEN and SYDVKM. The chain joins TRBV28 to TRBJ1-2; 8 bases are shared with TRBD1. The sequenced sample was peripheral blood. The sequence was collected from a woman older than 75 with COVID-19, enrolled during active disease. CDR3 nucleotides: TGTGCCAGCAGTTTATCAGGGGGCTTCTATGGCTACACCTTC. Its protein is CASSLSGGFYGYTF.